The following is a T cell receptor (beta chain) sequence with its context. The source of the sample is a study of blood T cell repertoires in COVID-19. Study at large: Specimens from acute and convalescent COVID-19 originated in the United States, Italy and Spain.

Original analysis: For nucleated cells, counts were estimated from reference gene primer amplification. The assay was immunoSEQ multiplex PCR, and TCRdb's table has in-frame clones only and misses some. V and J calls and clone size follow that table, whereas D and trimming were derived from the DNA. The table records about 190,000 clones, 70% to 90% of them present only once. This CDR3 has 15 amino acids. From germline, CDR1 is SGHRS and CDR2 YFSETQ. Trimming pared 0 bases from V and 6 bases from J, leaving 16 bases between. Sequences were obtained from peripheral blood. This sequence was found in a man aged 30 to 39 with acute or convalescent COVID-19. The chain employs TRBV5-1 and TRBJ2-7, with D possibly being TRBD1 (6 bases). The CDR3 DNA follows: TGCGCCAGCAGCTTGGAGGGCAGGGGCGGTGGCGAGCAGTACTTC. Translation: CASSLEGRGGGEQYF.